This T cell receptor beta chain was sequenced in a study of shared clonotypes between healthy human individuals. Study processing details: For the immunoSEQ data, sequences were junction-only without quality scores, so filtering differed. Clones were sequenced by immunoSEQ multiplex PCR, and TCRdb holds only the in-frame ones, with some missing. V, J and clone size are taken as reported in that table, and D and trimming were inferred from the DNA itself. Here the sample spans 1,100,000 or so clones, about 84% being singletons. V shed 5 bases and J 1 base; nucleotides not matched to a gene: 3. The CDR3 is 15 residues long. CDR1 and CDR2 (germline): SNHLY, FYNNEI. As to this clone: Other nucleotide sequences in the sample specify the same CDR3.

This TCR derives from a man aged 18 to 30 in good health. Some clones in this sample may be carry-over from other donors' samples. V and J are TRBV2 and TRBJ2-7; 12 bases fit TRBD2. The sequenced material came from memory CD4+ T cells from PBMCs. Noted subset: CD45RA-negative fraction. CDR3 sequence (DNA): TGTGCCAGCAGTCCAACTAGCGGGAGGTCCTACGAGCAGTACTTC. Protein: CASSPTSGRSYEQYF.